This T cell receptor beta chain was recovered during a study of CD8+ T cells in alopecia areata (dated by TCRdb to the late 2010s). For the wider study: The treated patients, all with moderate-to-severe alopecia areata, were enrolled in an open-label pilot trial of oral tofacitinib given at 5 to 10 mg twice daily. Tofacitinib was given for 6 to 18 months, followed by 6 months of follow-up off drug to assess delayed response and recurrence. The RNA source kit depended on sample type: the PAXgene miRNA kit for fixed scalp, the miRNeasy kit for PBMCs, and the RNeasy kit for mouse skin. Scalp clonality was compared across normal scalp (n=4), patchy alopecia areata scalp (n=8), and alopecia totalis/universalis scalp (n=8). In humans, TCRbeta sequencing was performed on scalp tissue and on sorted CD4+ and CD8+ peripheral blood T cells from healthy controls and from patients with patchy or totalis/universalis alopecia areata. TCRbeta CDR3 regions were amplified by immunoSEQ multiplex PCR using 35 Vbeta forward and 13 Jbeta reverse primers. Tofacitinib-treated patients had biopsies at baseline and at 4 and 24 weeks of treatment, with a later scalp biopsy in several patients. High-throughput TCRbeta sequencing was used to examine T cell clonal expansion in alopecia areata in both the C3H/HeJ mouse model and human patients. Paper-wide results and their limitations: Shared TCR sequences between patients were less evident than in mice, which may be partly attributable to HLA diversity in the patient population. Compared with normal scalp, lesional scalp had higher clonality and more expanded CD8+ clones, particularly in alopecia totalis/universalis, a pattern that suggests antigenic drive. Scalp TCR repertoire analysis is complicated because resident alphabeta T cells in normal human skin are also sequenced, whereas mouse skin is dominated by gammadelta T cells.

The time point label here, explained by the study, means: baseline before oral tofacitinib. Lesional scalp punch biopsies and peripheral blood were collected from alopecia areata patients. PBMCs were separated by density centrifugation and stained for CD3, CD4 and CD8, after which CD4+ and CD8+ T cells were sorted on a FACSAria. Library construction relied on the immunoSEQ multiplex PCR assay. RNA was extracted from all samples and reverse transcribed into cDNA, which served as template for TCR sequencing. SuperScript III was used to make first-strand cDNA, primed with a 2:1 mix of oligo-dT and random hexamers. Amplification bias was assessed with a synthetic immune receptor repertoire, and residual bias was removed computationally. The authors' pipeline ran thus. After raw reads were preprocessed to remove errors, the CDR3 was defined following IMGT conventions as running from the conserved cysteine to phenylalanine. Clonality was calculated as 1 minus Shannon entropy normalized by log2 of the number of productive unique TCRs. Scalp TCRbeta sequences were cross-referenced with sorted blood CD4 and CD8 repertoires so that the CD4 or CD8 identity of scalp clones could be inferred. TCRdb re-hosts the immuneACCESS table, in-frame sequences only. Its copies lack some clones; in the studies checked, an unresolved V gene accounts for under half of them, and the cause for the rest is not known. V and J calls and clone size are given by that table; D and trimming were obtained from the DNA. The sample has about 150,000 clones on record, about 51% of them singletons. The ten biggest clones cover approximately 19% of the sample.

The CDR3 goes from the cysteine to the phenylalanine over 12 residues. The CDR3 DNA has 36 bases and is translated from base 1. CDR1 and CDR2 are read off the germline V gene (reference sequence) as GTSNPN and SVGIG. Concerning this clone: Its antigen is currently not known. The junction shows a germline mismatch at one end, possibly a read error.

The clonotype originates from a human donor with alopecia areata. The specimen was CD8+ T cells sorted from blood, collected at week 0. This receptor chain uses TRBV30 and TRBJ1-1; matching of 6 bases hints at TRBD1 as the D gene. The CDR3: CAWGPQGRDRWF. The sequenced DNA is TGTGCCTGGGGTCCCCAGGGGCGGGACCGATGGTTT.